Below, 18 T cell receptor beta chains from the same sample are listed, as sequenced in a study of blood T cell repertoires in COVID-19. Repertoires were generated with immunoSEQ multiplex PCR, while TCRdb's copy carries only in-frame clones and drops some. Here the sample spans about 310,000 clones, 87% being singletons. The specimen sequenced was peripheral blood. All receptors come from a woman in her forties or fifties who had recovered from COVID-19.

This chain joins TRBV13 and TRBJ1-5; D perhaps matches TRBD1 (5 bases). Trimming left V 0 bases short and J 5 bases short, with 8 bases between. Germline values: CDR1 PRHDT, CDR2 FYEKMQ (reference sequence). This CDR3 spans 14 amino acids. This chain's CDR3 is CASSLGGGDQPQHF. CDR3 sequence (DNA): TGTGCCAGCAGCTTAGGCGGAGGGGATCAGCCCCAGCATTTT. The variable domain in full, with the rest retrieved from reference TRBV13 and TRBJ1-5, is AAGVIQSPRHLIKEKRETATLKCYPIPRHDTVYWYQQGPGQDPQFLISFYEKMQSDKGSIPDRFSAQQFSDYHSELNMSSLELGDSALYFCASSLGGGDQPQHFGDGTRLSIL.

This clone has just one count. The rearrangement joins TRBV20-1 to TRBJ2-7, with D possibly matching TRBD1 (5 bases). This CDR3 has 11 residues. V was trimmed by 3 bases and J by 5 bases, leaving 8 bases between them. Germline V CDR1 and CDR2: DFQATT, SNEGSKA (reference sequence). CDR3 coding DNA: TGCAGTGCTAGCTTGACAGACGAGCAGTACTTC. Amino acids: CSASLTDEQYF.

The chain carries TRBV28 and TRBJ1-1, with 12 positions matching TRBD1. The CDR3 sequence is 15 residues long. The junction had 7 bases not matched to a gene; V was cut back by 8 bases and J by 3 bases. The germline V gene encodes CDR1 MDHEN and CDR2 SYDVKM. DNA of the CDR3: TGTGCCAGCCTCGGGACAGGGGGCTGGGACACTGAAGCTTTCTTT. Encoded protein: CASLGTGGWDTEAFF.

The chain is built from TRBV7-2 and TRBJ2-3, with 8 bases identical to TRBD2. V lost 7 bases to trimming and J lost 5 bases; unmatched junction nucleotides: 8. CDR3 length: 14 amino acids. Germline assignment: CDR1 SGHTA and CDR2 FQGNSA. CDR3 region: CASIQRGMVDTQYF. The CDR3 nucleotides are TGTGCCAGCATCCAGCGGGGGATGGTAGATACGCAGTATTTT.

The chain combines TRBV9 with TRBJ2-2; the D gene is possibly TRBD1 (5 bases). This CDR3 is 15 amino acids long. Trimming took 0 bases from V and 4 from J, leaving 10 bases between them. CDR1 and CDR2 (germline): SGDLS, YYNGEE. This CDR3 reads CASSVGQGVTGELFF. The CDR3, as DNA: TGTGCCAGCAGCGTAGGCCAGGGCGTCACCGGGGAGCTGTTTTTT.

This chain links TRBV6-2 or TRBV6-3 with TRBJ2-5; TRBD2 might be the D (5 bases). CDR3 length equals 13 residues. Germline V gives CDR1 MNHEY, CDR2 SVGEGT. The V gene lost 6 bases and the J gene lost 7 bases, with 15 bases spanning the gap. In DNA, the CDR3 is TGTGCCAGCAGCCACGGGATAGCTGGGACCCAGTACTTC. Residues: CASSHGIAGTQYF.

The V call is TRBV5-6, the J call TRBJ1-3; D remains unclear. Trimming shortened V by 0 bases and J by 0 bases, and 13 bases separated the two germline ends. Germline V CDR1 and CDR2: SGHDT, YYEEEE. The length of the CDR3 is 17 residues. The CDR3 region has the DNA TGTGCCAGCAGCTTGGTGGGCAGTGTCAGCTCTGGAAACACCATATATTTT. As protein: CASSLVGSVSSGNTIYF.

This CDR3 is CASSLGQPDTQYF. CDR3 coding DNA: TGTGCCAGCAGCTTAGGACAGCCAGATACGCAGTATTTT. The rearrangement links TRBV7-9 to TRBJ2-3, with a weak D call TRBD1 (5 bases). Germline lookup yields CDR1 SEHNR and CDR2 FQNEAQ (reference sequence). The CDR3 has 13 amino acids. Trimming cost V 1 base and J 4 bases, with 6 bases left between them.

The genes are TRBV27 and TRBJ2-3, with D maybe TRBD2 (6 bases). CDR3 size: 14 residues. Germline CDR1 MNHEY, CDR2 SMNVEV (reference sequence). Trimming pared 7 bases from V and 1 base from J, leaving 12 bases between. CDR3 coding DNA: TGTGCCAGCACCCGGTCGGGAGGCACAGATACGCAGTATTTT. Translation: CASTRSGGTDTQYF.

The chain joins TRBV27 to TRBJ2-7, with D tentatively TRBD1 (5 bases). The ends were cut back, 4 bases at V and 4 bases at J, with 11 bases in the middle. CDR3 size: 13 residues. Germline V gene lookup returns CDR1 MNHEY and CDR2 SMNVEV (reference sequence). The CDR3: CASSSLTAYEQYF. As DNA, the CDR3 is TGTGCCAGCAGTTCGCTGACAGCGTACGAGCAGTACTTC.

The chain has TRBV11-2 and TRBJ2-7, with 7 bases lining up with TRBD2. The CDR3 runs 15 residues. The V segment lost 5 bases and the J segment 2 bases; nucleotides outside the gene matches: 9. Germline V CDR1 and CDR2: SGHAT, FQNNGV. In DNA form, the CDR3 reads TGTGCCAGCAGCCCGCTGGGGGGGGTTACCTACGAGCAGTACTTC. This encodes CASSPLGGVTYEQYF. The full variable domain, its missing parts supplied by reference TRBV11-2 and TRBJ2-7, is EAGVAQSPRYKIIEKRQSVAFWCNPISGHATLYWYQQILGQGPKLLIQFQNNGVVDDSQLPKDRFSAERLKGVDSTLKIQPAKLEDSAVYLCASSPLGGVTYEQYFGPGTRLTVT.

This clone was seen a handful of times. In the same sample, other DNA sequences code for this CDR3. The chain recombines TRBV7-2 with TRBJ2-1, with D possibly matching TRBD1 (5 bases). V was trimmed by 3 bases and J by 2 bases, leaving 11 bases between them. This CDR3 is built from 15 residues. Germline V gene lookup returns CDR1 SGHTA and CDR2 FQGNSA. DNA of the CDR3: TGTGCCAGCAGCTTGGTGGCAGGGCCCTACAATGAGCAGTTCTTC. Its protein product is CASSLVAGPYNEQFF. The variable domain in full, with the rest retrieved from reference TRBV7-2 and TRBJ2-1, is GAGVSQSPSNKVTEKGKDVELRCDPISGHTALYWYRQSLGQGLEFLIYFQGNSAPDKSGLPSDRFSAERTGGSVSTLTIQRTQQEDSAVYLCASSLVAGPYNEQFFGPGTRLTVL.

The count of this clone is one. The chain uses TRBV6-2 or TRBV6-3 and TRBJ1-4; D is unclear. V lost 2 bases to trimming and J lost 8 bases, with 12 bases between them. Germline V gene lookup returns CDR1 MNHEY and CDR2 SVGEGT. The CDR3 loop spans 14 amino acids. Here the CDR3 DNA reads TGTGCCAGCAGTTACCCCGGGAGAGGAGAAAAACTGTTTTTT. Protein product: CASSYPGRGEKLFF.

The chain uses TRBV10-3 and TRBJ1-6; D uncertain. This CDR3 spans 16 amino acids. The germline gives CDR1 ENHRY, CDR2 SYGVKD. Between the trimmed V and J ends, which lost 3 bases and 0 bases, there was a span of 9 bases. CDR3 in DNA: TGTGCCATCAGTGAATTGATCAGCTCCTATAATTCACCCCTCCACTTT. This sequence encodes CAISELISSYNSPLHF.

The genes are TRBV6-2 or TRBV6-3 and TRBJ2-2; 9 nucleotides line up with TRBD1. The CDR3 consists of 15 residues. CDR1 and CDR2 from the germline V gene are MNHEY and SVGEGT. Unmatched junction bases numbered 7, after V lost 4 bases and J lost 7 bases. CDR3 loop: CASSWTGVGIGELFF. Written as DNA, the CDR3 is TGTGCCAGCAGTTGGACAGGGGTAGGCATCGGGGAGCTGTTTTTT.

This clone occurred once. The V gene is TRBV28, the J gene TRBJ2-3, with 14 bases matching TRBD2. The junction had 7 bases not matched to a gene; V was cut back by 5 bases and J by 6 bases. The CDR3 runs 16 residues. CDR1 and CDR2 from the germline V gene are MDHEN and SYDVKM. CDR3 DNA: TGTGCCAGCAGTGGGACTAGCGGGAGCCGGTGGGATACGCAGTATTTT. This encodes CASSGTSGSRWDTQYF.

This rearrangement joins TRBV6-6 to TRBJ2-5; TRBD2 agrees at 8 bases. CDR3 length: 14 residues. Trimming removed 6 bases from V and 2 bases from J; junction bases left unmatched: 5. Germline CDR1 MNHNY, CDR2 SVGAGI (reference sequence). In DNA, the CDR3 is TGTGCCAGCAGCCCCGGGGGGGCGCAAGAGACCCAGTACTTC. Protein: CASSPGGAQETQYF.

The V and J genes are TRBV15 and TRBJ1-1, with 9 bases matching TRBD1. This CDR3 is 15 amino acids long. CDR1 and CDR2 from the germline V gene are LNHNV and YYDKDF (reference sequence). Trimming removed 1 base from V and 4 bases from J; junction bases left unmatched: 4. The CDR3 loop reads CATSRGDRVFTEAFF. The DNA of the CDR3 is TGTGCCACCAGCAGAGGGGACAGGGTTTTCACTGAAGCTTTCTTT.